These 7 T cell receptor beta chains originate from one sample sequenced in a study of OX40 agonist ivuxolimab in advanced cancers. The repertoire was sequenced with immunoSEQ multiplex PCR; TCRdb's copy has only in-frame clones and lacks some. The profile shows 50,000 to 75,000 clones, about 92% of them singletons. Sequenced here: CD4+ or CD8+ T cells sorted from blood, sampled in a trial of the OX40 agonist ivuxolimab. These receptors were obtained from an adult with an advanced solid tumor such as melanoma, head and neck, liver or kidney cancer.

The V and J genes are TRBV6-4 and TRBJ1-2; D gene ambiguous. The CDR3 extends over 14 amino acids. Germline CDR1 MRHNA, CDR2 SNTAGT. The V end lost 6 bases, the J end lost 3 bases, and 14 bases lay between the germline ends. This chain's CDR3 is CASSPASGYYGYTF. DNA of the CDR3: TGTGCCAGCAGCCCCGCAAGCGGCTACTATGGCTACACCTTC.

This clone has a handful of counts. This sequence joins TRBV5-6 and TRBJ1-1; a possible D gene is TRBD1 (5 bases). In germline, CDR1 is SGHDT, CDR2 YYEEEE. V lost 4 bases and J lost 2, with 12 bases in between. The CDR3 extends over 14 amino acids. Written as DNA, the CDR3 is TGTGCCAGCAGCATCGGACACATCAACACTGAAGCTTTCTTT. As protein: CASSIGHINTEAFF.

For the CDR3, the DNA is TGTGCCAGCAGCTTACAAGTTAATGAAAAACTGTTTTTT. This encodes CASSLQVNEKLFF. The chain carries TRBV7-2 and TRBJ1-4; the D is unclear. With 2 bases removed from V and 4 bases from J, the gap between germline ends came to 5 bases. The CDR3 is 13 residues long. Germline assignment: CDR1 SGHTA and CDR2 FQGNSA.

The chain combines TRBV10-3 with TRBJ2-7; tentative D call: TRBD1 (6 bases). The CDR3 consists of 15 residues. Trimming left V 6 bases short and J 4 bases short, with 19 bases between. Germline V gives CDR1 ENHRY, CDR2 SYGVKD. In DNA, the CDR3 is TGTGCCATCAGGGGGGACACGTCCCTGGGGTACGAGCAGTACTTC. The encoded protein is CAIRGDTSLGYEQYF.

This clone was detected once. The chain uses TRBV27 and TRBJ1-5; no definite D call. Germline CDR1 reads MNHEY; CDR2 reads SMNVEV (reference sequence). This CDR3 spans 14 amino acids. Between the trimmed V and J ends, which lost 1 base and 5 bases, there was a span of 9 bases. CDR3 protein: CASSLFEGYQPQHF. DNA of the CDR3: TGTGCCAGCAGTTTATTTGAGGGTTATCAGCCCCAGCATTTT.

The chain joins TRBV6-5 to TRBJ1-4, with D hard to call. CDR1 MNHEY and CDR2 SVGAGI come from the germline V gene. CDR3 size: 11 residues. The V gene lost 5 bases and the J gene lost 7 bases, with 5 bases spanning the gap. DNA of the CDR3: TGTGCCAGCAGTCAGCTTGAAAAACTGTTTTTT. This sequence encodes CASSQLEKLFF.

The chain combines TRBV6-5 with TRBJ1-5; perhaps TRBD1 as D (6 bases). Germline V CDR1 and CDR2: MNHEY, SVGAGI. V was clipped by 7 bases and J by 3 bases, with 13 bases between them. The CDR3 spans 14 residues. The CDR3 DNA follows: TGTGCCAGCATCGTCGAGGGGGTCAATCAGCCCCAGCATTTT. Translated: CASIVEGVNQPQHF.